The 25 T cell receptor beta chains below come from one sample, sequenced in a study of early T cells in non-severe SARS-CoV-2 infection. From the 5' RACE reads, TCRdb called clonotypes with MiXCR, one entry per CDR3 protein. The table lists more than 70,000 distinct CDR3 sequences, over 9% of them singletons. Sequenced material: whole blood. All receptors derive from an adult who was a healthcare worker with PCR-confirmed SARS-CoV-2 infection or an uninfected control (not recorded which).

J is TRBJ2-2 and V is TRBV19; D remains ambiguous. The V gene's germline CDR1 is LNHDA and CDR2 SQIVND (reference sequence). This CDR3 is 13 amino acids long. Trimming shortened V by 5 bases and J by 3 bases, and 7 bases separated the two germline ends. CDR3 region: CASSYRDTGELFF. DNA of the CDR3: TGTGCCAGTAGTTATAGGGACACCGGGGAGCTGTTTTTT.

This clonotype was recorded many times. The chain uses TRBV5-5 and TRBJ2-5; no reliable D call. The CDR3 length is 11 residues. Germline V gene sequence: CDR1 SGHKS, CDR2 YYEKEE (reference sequence). Trimming left V 2 bases short and J 1 base short, with 0 bases between. CDR3 DNA: TGTGCCAGCAGCTTCCAAGAGACCCAGTACTTC. Translating gives CASSFQETQYF.

V is TRBV29-1 and J is TRBJ2-5; 10 bases are shared with TRBD2. CDR1 is SQVTM and CDR2 is ANQGSEA in the germline V gene. The CDR3 consists of 12 residues. Germline trimming cut 8 bases from V and 4 bases from J; bases unmatched to any gene: 4. This CDR3 reads CSPRLAGETQYF. CDR3 nucleotide sequence: TGCAGCCCCAGACTAGCGGGAGAGACCCAGTACTTC.

This clonotype was detected many times. The chain has TRBV29-1 and TRBJ2-3; perhaps D is TRBD1 or TRBD2 (5 bases each). Germline CDR1 and CDR2: SQVTM and ANQGSEA. The CDR3 runs 16 residues. V lost 6 bases to trimming and J lost 0 bases, with 19 bases between them. The chain's CDR3 is CSVRSGGHLSTDTQYF. The DNA of the CDR3 is TGCAGCGTGAGGTCCGGAGGACACCTGAGCACAGATACGCAGTATTTT.

This clonotype was recorded a few times. The gene calls are TRBV6-7 and TRBJ2-7, with D perhaps matching TRBD2 (6 bases). TRBV6-7 is an ORF for which the function is uncertain. Trimming left V 6 bases short and J 2 bases short, with 11 bases between. The CDR3 length is 13 residues. The CDR3 protein is CASSPREAYEQYF. As DNA, the CDR3 is TGTGCCAGCAGCCCCAGGGAGGCCTACGAGCAGTACTTC.

This clonotype appeared many times. This rearrangement joins TRBV6-4 to TRBJ2-3; D call uncertain. There are 13 residues in the CDR3. The germline gives CDR1 MRHNA, CDR2 SNTAGT. Trimming pared 3 bases from V and 4 bases from J, leaving 8 bases between. The CDR3 DNA is TGTGCCAGCAGTGAATGGATGGCAGATACGCAGTATTTT. Translation gives CASSEWMADTQYF.

This sequence joins TRBV20-1 and TRBJ1-1, with 9 nucleotides matching TRBD1. V dropped 2 bases and J dropped 4; count of bases not matched to a gene: 8. Germline V CDR1 and CDR2: DFQATT, SNEGSKA (reference sequence). The CDR3 spans 15 residues. This chain's CDR3 is CSARRHRGQSTEAFF. In nucleotides, the CDR3 is TGCAGTGCTAGAAGGCACAGGGGGCAAAGCACTGAAGCTTTCTTT.

The CDR3 region is CASSVTGLNSPLHF. DNA for the CDR3: TGTGCCAGCAGTGTGACAGGGCTAAATTCACCCCTCCACTTT. The chain couples TRBV12-3 or TRBV12-4 to TRBJ1-6, with 7 nucleotides matching TRBD1. The CDR3 runs to 14 residues. V was clipped by 5 bases and J by 7 bases; unmatched bases: 5.

In nucleotides, the CDR3 is TGTGCCAGCAGGTCCGGACTAGCGATGAACACCGGGGAGCTGTTTTTT. Protein product: CASRSGLAMNTGELFF. V usage is TRBV7-9 and J usage is TRBJ2-2; 9 bases agree with TRBD2. The CDR3 is 16 amino acids. Germline loops: CDR1 SEHNR, CDR2 FQNEAQ (reference sequence). V gave up 6 bases and J gave up 1 base; unmatched junction bases: 6.

This clonotype was detected only a few times. The V gene is TRBV11-2, the J gene TRBJ2-1; the D gene is possibly TRBD2 (6 bases). This CDR3 contains 13 residues. Trimming removed 4 bases at V and 6 bases at J, with 10 bases between. Germline lookup yields CDR1 SGHAT and CDR2 FQNNGV. CDR3 sequence: CASSWGLLNEQFF. CDR3 DNA sequence: TGTGCCAGCAGCTGGGGACTCCTCAATGAGCAGTTCTTC.

V is TRBV12-3 or TRBV12-4 and J is TRBJ1-2, with D hard to call. This CDR3 is built from 12 residues. Trimming left V 5 bases short and J 0 bases short, with 4 bases between. In DNA form, the CDR3 reads TGTGCCAGCAGTGCCTCTAACTATGGCTACACCTTC. This codes for CASSASNYGYTF.

This clonotype was counted ten times or more. The chain employs TRBV11-3 and TRBJ2-1; 9 nucleotides line up with TRBD1. The V and J ends lost 4 bases and 7 bases, in that order; junction bases with no gene match: 8. Germline V lookup: CDR1 SGHNT, CDR2 YENEEA. This CDR3 has 15 residues. In DNA form, the CDR3 reads TGTGCCAGCAGCTCGAGGACAGGGGAGGGGAATGAGCAGTTCTTC. It codes for CASSSRTGEGNEQFF. The entire variable domain, with the rest obtained from reference TRBV11-3 and TRBJ2-1, is as follows: EAGVVQSPRYKIIEKKQPVAFWCNPISGHNTLYWYLQNLGQGPELLIRYENEEAVDDSQLPKDRFSAERLKGVDSTLKIQPAELGDSAVYLCASSSRTGEGNEQFFGPGTRLTVL.

This clonotype was counted at least ten times. The chain links TRBV12-5 to TRBJ2-5; 10 nucleotides match TRBD2. CDR3 length: 13 amino acids. The V gene's germline CDR1 is LGHNT and CDR2 FRNRAP. V lost 6 bases and J lost 5; bases outside the gene matches: 3. CDR3 nucleotide sequence: TGTGCTAGTGGCGCTAGCGGGAGCGAGACCCAGTACTTC. Translating it yields CASGASGSETQYF.

This clonotype was observed a handful of times. The chain has TRBV7-9 and TRBJ2-3; 7 bases are shared with TRBD1. Germline V gene sequence: CDR1 SEHNR, CDR2 FQNEAQ (reference sequence). There are 15 residues in the CDR3. V was pared by 3 bases and J by 2 bases, with 5 bases of the junction left unmatched. The CDR3 loop reads CASSLGQFFTDTQYF. For the CDR3, the DNA is TGTGCCAGCAGCTTGGGACAGTTTTTCACAGATACGCAGTATTTT.

This clonotype was seen only a few times. The rearrangement uses TRBV3-1 and TRBJ1-1; D is ambiguous. Germline V CDR1 and CDR2: LGHDT, YNNKEL (reference sequence). V lost 1 base, J lost 5 bases, and 11 bases lay in between. This CDR3 has 14 residues. As DNA, the CDR3 is TGTGCCAGCAGCCAAGCCTCCTTTGGTACTGAAGCTTTCTTT. Protein: CASSQASFGTEAFF. Complete variable domain (other parts from reference TRBV3-1 and TRBJ1-1): DTAVSQTPKYLVTQMGNDKSIKCEQNLGHDTMYWYKQDSKKFLKIMFSYNNKELIINETVPNRFSPKSPDKAHLNLHINSLELGDSAVYFCASSQASFGTEAFFGQGTRLTVV.

This clonotype was detected a few times. V gene TRBV20-1 combines with J gene TRBJ2-7; maybe TRBD2 (6 bases). This CDR3 spans 16 amino acids. CDR1 is DFQATT and CDR2 is SNEGSKA in the germline V gene (reference sequence). V lost 6 bases, J lost 6 bases, and 27 bases lay in between. CDR3 nucleotides: TGCAGTGCGCCTCGAGGTGGGCGGGGAAAGTCTTCCGAGCAGTACTTC. This sequence encodes CSAPRGGRGKSSEQYF.

This clonotype appeared a few times. V usage is TRBV14 and J usage is TRBJ2-7; possibly TRBD2 for D (8 bases). This CDR3 has 16 residues. Trimming cost V 1 base and J 6 bases, with 19 bases left between them. Germline V gene lookup returns CDR1 SGHDN and CDR2 FVKESK. DNA of the CDR3: TGTGCCAGCAGCCAAGTATCCGGGAGGGGGCACGGCGAGCAGTACTTC. Translating gives CASSQVSGRGHGEQYF.

The rearrangement uses TRBV3-1 and TRBJ2-1, with 7 bases that match TRBD2. The V and J ends lost 6 bases and 0 bases, in that order; junction bases with no gene match: 11. Germline CDR1 is LGHDT and CDR2 is YNNKEL (reference sequence). The CDR3 loop spans 17 amino acids. The chain's CDR3 is CASSVMKAGLSYNEQFF. The CDR3 DNA reads TGTGCCAGCAGTGTCATGAAAGCGGGACTCTCCTACAATGAGCAGTTCTTC.

This chain links TRBV6-2 or TRBV6-3 with TRBJ2-1; D may be TRBD1 (6 bases). V dropped 6 bases and J dropped 1 base, with 10 bases sitting between them. Per the germline V gene, CDR1 is MNHEY and CDR2 is SVGEGT. The CDR3 totals 14 residues. For the CDR3, the DNA is TGTGCCAGCAGGTACAGGGCGTCCTACAATGAGCAGTTCTTC. Encoded protein: CASRYRASYNEQFF.

This clonotype was seen a handful of times. The rearrangement joins TRBV19 to TRBJ1-2; 8 nucleotides align to TRBD1. Per the germline V gene, CDR1 is LNHDA and CDR2 is SQIVND (reference sequence). This CDR3 region has 13 residues. J gave up 5 bases and V 5 bases, and 4 bases lay outside the gene matches. The CDR3 here is CASSFDRGYGYTF. CDR3 coding DNA: TGTGCCAGTAGTTTTGACAGGGGTTATGGCTACACCTTC. Full variable domain (outside the CDR3, taken from reference TRBV19 and TRBJ1-2): DGGITQSPKYLFRKEGQNVTLSCEQNLNHDAMYWYRQDPGQGLRLIYYSQIVNDFQKGDIAEGYSVSREKKESFPLTVTSAQKNPTAFYLCASSFDRGYGYTFGSGTRLTVV.

This clonotype was recorded many times. The rearrangement links TRBV7-6 to TRBJ1-1; D call uncertain. CDR3 size: 15 residues. With 5 bases removed from V and 1 base from J, the gap between germline ends came to 14 bases. Germline V gene lookup returns CDR1 SGHVS and CDR2 FNYEAQ. Here the CDR3 DNA reads TGTGCCAGCAGCCACTCCGCAGGCACGAACACTGAAGCTTTCTTT. Translation gives CASSHSAGTNTEAFF.

This clonotype showed up many times. The chain joins TRBV7-6 to TRBJ2-2, with D possibly matching TRBD1 (5 bases). CDR1 and CDR2 (germline): SGHVS, FNYEAQ. The CDR3 is 16 residues long. Trimming left V 5 bases short and J 6 bases short, with 19 bases between. CDR3 DNA: TGTGCCAGCAGCCTGGAGACAGAAAGTAACGCCGGGGAGCTGTTTTTT. Translated: CASSLETESNAGELFF.

The V gene is TRBV6-2 or TRBV6-3, the J gene TRBJ2-7, with D tentatively TRBD2 (6 bases). Germline CDR1 is MNHEY and CDR2 is SVGEGT. This CDR3 has 15 residues. V dropped 2 bases and J dropped 6 bases, with 17 bases sitting between them. CDR3 in amino acids: CASSYETSNPTEQYF. CDR3 bases: TGTGCCAGCAGTTACGAAACTAGCAACCCAACCGAGCAGTACTTC.

Ten or more counts support this clonotype. The rearrangement joins TRBV5-6 to TRBJ2-7; tentatively, D is TRBD2 (5 bases). The germline V gene has CDR1 SGHDT and CDR2 YYEEEE. CDR3 length equals 15 residues. Trimming removed 3 bases from V and 1 base from J, with 14 bases in between. CDR3 amino acids: CASSWVESGSYEQYF. CDR3 nucleotides: TGTGCCAGCAGCTGGGTCGAGAGCGGTTCCTACGAGCAGTACTTC. Filled out from reference TRBV5-6 and TRBJ2-7, the complete variable domain reads DAGVTQSPTHLIKTRGQQVTLRCSPKSGHDTVSWYQQALGQGPQFIFQYYEEEERQRGNFPDRFSGHQFPNYSSELNVNALLLGDSALYLCASSWVESGSYEQYFGPGTRLTVT.

V is TRBV11-2 and J is TRBJ2-1; D is uncertain. Germline-derived CDR1 and CDR2 are SGHAT and FQNNGV. CDR3 length: 15 residues. V was shortened by 2 bases and J by 0 bases, with 8 bases between the two germline ends. CDR3 sequence: CASSLLESSYNEQFF. The CDR3, as DNA: TGTGCCAGCAGCTTATTAGAGAGCTCCTACAATGAGCAGTTCTTC.